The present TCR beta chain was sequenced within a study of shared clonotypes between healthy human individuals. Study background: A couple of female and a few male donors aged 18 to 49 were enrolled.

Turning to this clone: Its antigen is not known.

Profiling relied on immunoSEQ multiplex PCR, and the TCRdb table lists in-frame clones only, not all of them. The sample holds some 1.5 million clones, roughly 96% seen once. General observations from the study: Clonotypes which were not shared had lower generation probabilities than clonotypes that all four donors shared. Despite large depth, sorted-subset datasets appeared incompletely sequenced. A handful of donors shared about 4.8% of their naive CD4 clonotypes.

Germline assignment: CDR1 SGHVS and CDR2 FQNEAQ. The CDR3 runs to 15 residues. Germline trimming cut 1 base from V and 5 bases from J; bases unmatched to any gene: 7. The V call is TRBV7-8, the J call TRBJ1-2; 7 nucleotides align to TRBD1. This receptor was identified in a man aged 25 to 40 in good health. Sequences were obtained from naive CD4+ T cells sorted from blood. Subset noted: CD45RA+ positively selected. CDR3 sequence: CASSLVPGTAYGYTF. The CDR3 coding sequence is TGTGCCAGCAGCTTAGTGCCCGGGACAGCTTATGGCTACACCTTC. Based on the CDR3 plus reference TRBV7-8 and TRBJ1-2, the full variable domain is GAGVSQSPRYKVAKRGQDVALRCDPISGHVSLFWYQQALGQGPEFLTYFQNEAQLDKSGLPSDRFFAERPEGSVSTLKIQRTQQEDSAVYLCASSLVPGTAYGYTFGSGTRLTVV.